One and the same sample provided the 20 T cell receptor beta chains below, sequenced in a study of T cells in Graves' hyperthyroidism and ophthalmopathy. Using RNA transcripts as the source, TCR beta CDR3 regions were amplified. When the TCR CDR3 underwent first-round RT-PCR, the HTBI primer set was used. TCRdb passed the multiplex PCR reads through MiXCR, listing each CDR3 protein once. The sample holds hundreds of thousands of distinct CDR3 sequences, just over 35% seen once. Input material: blood. These receptors all come from a woman in her thirties or forties with Graves' hyperthyroidism.

This clonotype was counted a few times. The chain uses TRBV9 and TRBJ2-3; no reliable D call. V was cut by 2 bases and J by 0 bases, with 7 bases left in between. Per the germline V gene, CDR1 is SGDLS and CDR2 is YYNGEE. This CDR3 spans 14 amino acids. CDR3 DNA: TGTGCCAGCAGCGTGGACCGGAGCACAGATACGCAGTATTTT. Translation: CASSVDRSTDTQYF.

The chain uses TRBV6-5 and TRBJ1-1; D gene ambiguous. V dropped 4 bases and J dropped 4 bases, with 13 bases sitting between them. CDR1 and CDR2 from the germline V gene are MNHEY and SVGAGI. CDR3 length equals 14 residues. CDR3 amino acids: CASSLRRLGTEAFF. The CDR3 DNA is TGTGCCAGCAGTTTAAGGCGGCTGGGCACTGAAGCTTTCTTT.

The J gene is TRBJ2-3, the V gene TRBV19; 7 bases are a match to TRBD1. Unmatched junction bases numbered 12, after V lost 3 bases and J lost 9 bases. The germline gives CDR1 LNHDA, CDR2 SQIVND (reference sequence). The CDR3 is made up of 15 amino acids. The CDR3 spells CASSMGRGLSGTQYF. DNA for the CDR3: TGTGCCAGTAGTATGGGCAGGGGGTTGTCGGGAACGCAGTATTTT.

The chain carries TRBV2 and TRBJ2-5; 10 bases line up with TRBD1. Germline assignment: CDR1 SNHLY and CDR2 FYNNEI. The V and J ends lost 2 bases and 5 bases, in that order; junction bases with no gene match: 11. This CDR3 spans 17 amino acids. The CDR3 bases are TGTGCCAGCAGTGAACCCCACCTGACAGGGGGCGAGGAGACCCAGTACTTC. It yields the protein CASSEPHLTGGEETQYF.

The V gene is TRBV7-8, the J gene TRBJ1-4; D unclear. V lost 5 bases and J 3 bases, leaving 28 bases between the germline ends. From germline, CDR1 is SGHVS and CDR2 FQNEAQ. The CDR3 contains 20 residues. DNA of the CDR3: TGTGCCAGCAGCCTACACCCCGGCGGAGATCCCGGGCGGGCTAATGAAAAACTGTTTTTT. Amino acid sequence: CASSLHPGGDPGRANEKLFF. The full variable domain, in which reference TRBV7-8 and TRBJ1-4 provide the parts outside the CDR3, is GAGVSQSPRYKVAKRGQDVALRCDPISGHVSLFWYQQALGQGPEFLTYFQNEAQLDKSGLPSDRFFAERPEGSVSTLKIQRTQQEDSAVYLCASSLHPGGDPGRANEKLFFGSGTQLSVL.

CDR3 in amino acids: CASSLATRPFSSGELFF. Written as DNA, the CDR3 is TGTGCCAGCAGCTTGGCAACTAGGCCATTTTCGTCCGGGGAGCTGTTTTTT. The V gene is TRBV11-2, the J gene TRBJ2-2; TRBD2 is a possible D gene (5 bases). The CDR3 has 17 residues. The germline gives CDR1 SGHAT, CDR2 FQNNGV. With 3 bases removed from V and 6 bases from J, the gap between germline ends came to 20 bases.

The rearrangement uses TRBV10-3 and TRBJ2-7; a possible D gene is TRBD2 (7 bases). The length of the CDR3 is 14 residues. CDR1 is ENHRY, CDR2 SYGVKD, per germline. The V and J ends lost 10 bases and 1 base respectively, with 17 bases between them. CDR3 DNA sequence: TGTGCCAGCTCCCGGGGGGCACCATCCTACGAGCAGTACTTC. Its protein product is CASSRGAPSYEQYF.

This chain uses TRBV29-1 with TRBJ1-1, with D tentatively TRBD1 (5 bases). Trimming removed 0 bases from V and 1 base from J, with 12 bases in between. This CDR3 is built from 15 residues. Germline V CDR1 and CDR2: SQVTM, ANQGSEA. CDR3 DNA sequence: TGCAGCGTTGAAGAATTCGGGGCAGGGAACACTGAAGCTTTCTTT. This translates into CSVEEFGAGNTEAFF.

This clonotype was picked up a small number of times. The chain recombines TRBV11-2 with TRBJ2-5; TRBD1 or TRBD2 may be the D gene (6 bases each). The CDR3 is 15 amino acids. V was trimmed by 6 bases and J by 2 bases, leaving 16 bases between them. From germline, CDR1 is SGHAT and CDR2 FQNNGV. This chain's CDR3 is CASRKSGAAQETQYF. CDR3 nucleotides: TGTGCCAGCAGAAAATCGGGGGCAGCTCAAGAGACCCAGTACTTC.

V gene TRBV7-2 combines with J gene TRBJ2-7; D gene uncertain. The CDR3 extends over 14 amino acids. Looked up from germline, CDR1 is SGHTA and CDR2 is FQGNSA. Trimming took off 2 bases at V and 2 bases at J, with 10 bases between the two ends. The CDR3 is CASSLLGKTYEQYF. CDR3 sequence (DNA): TGTGCCAGCAGCTTATTGGGCAAGACCTACGAGCAGTACTTC.

The sample holds a few counts of this clonotype. V and J are TRBV7-9 and TRBJ1-3; D possibly corresponds to TRBD1 (6 bases). The CDR3 is 12 residues long. Looked up from germline, CDR1 is SEHNR and CDR2 is FQNEAQ (reference sequence). V lost 6 bases and J lost 4, with 7 bases in between. The CDR3: CASRQGGNTIYF. Written as DNA, the CDR3 is TGTGCCAGCAGACAGGGAGGAAACACCATATATTTT.

This clonotype was picked up many times. This rearrangement joins TRBV29-1 to TRBJ2-3; the match to TRBD1 covers 7 bases. This CDR3 has 12 amino acids. CDR1 and CDR2 (germline): SQVTM, ANQGSEA. After removal of 5 bases from V and 4 bases from J, the junction contained 3 bases not matched to a gene. The CDR3 DNA sequence: TGCAGCGTTAACAGGGGACCAGATACGCAGTATTTT. Residues: CSVNRGPDTQYF.

This clonotype was detected ten times or more. The chain is built from TRBV7-2 and TRBJ2-7; D gene unclear. V lost 1 base and J 7 bases, leaving 11 bases between the germline ends. This CDR3 is 13 amino acids long. The germline V gene has CDR1 SGHTA and CDR2 FQGNSA. This CDR3 reads CASSLGTAREQYF. CDR3 DNA sequence: TGTGCCAGCAGCTTAGGGACCGCTCGGGAGCAGTACTTC.

The rearrangement links TRBV10-3 to TRBJ1-3; D might be TRBD1 (6 bases). This CDR3 region has 16 residues. CDR1 and CDR2 from the germline V gene are ENHRY and SYGVKD. The V gene lost 5 bases and the J gene lost 4 bases, with 18 bases spanning the gap. The chain's CDR3 is CAISKYSGASGNTIYF. CDR3 coding DNA: TGTGCCATCAGTAAATACTCAGGGGCGTCAGGAAACACCATATATTTT.

This clonotype was counted only a few times. V and J are TRBV4-3 and TRBJ1-3; D remains ambiguous. Looked up from germline, CDR1 is LGHNA and CDR2 is YSLEER. There are 15 residues in the CDR3. V lost 2 bases and J lost 0, with 8 bases in between. The CDR3 DNA follows: TGCGCCAGCAGCCAAATCGCAGTCTCTGGAAACACCATATATTTT. The encoded protein is CASSQIAVSGNTIYF.

V gene TRBV7-9 combines with J gene TRBJ2-7; 10 bases are shared with TRBD1. Germline loops: CDR1 SEHNR, CDR2 FQNEAQ (reference sequence). The junction had 8 bases not matched to a gene; V was cut back by 6 bases and J by 6 bases. This CDR3 comprises 14 residues. The CDR3 region is CASSFLGTGVEQYF. The CDR3 DNA follows: TGTGCCAGCAGTTTCCTCGGGACAGGGGTCGAGCAGTACTTC.

The V gene is TRBV6-5, the J gene TRBJ2-7, with 9 bases lining up with TRBD1. The germline CDR1 and CDR2 sequences are MNHEY and SVGAGI. The CDR3 is 16 residues long. Trimming at V came to 0 bases and at J to 0 bases, leaving 3 bases not matched to a gene. Here the CDR3 DNA reads TGTGCCAGCAGTTACTCAGGACAGGGGTTCTCCTACGAGCAGTACTTC. Residues: CASSYSGQGFSYEQYF.

This clonotype was seen ten or more times. This chain joins TRBV5-4 and TRBJ1-1; D may be TRBD1 (6 bases). The CDR3 contains 12 residues. Germline V lookup: CDR1 SGHNT, CDR2 YYREEE (reference sequence). V lost 7 bases and J lost 3, with 10 bases in between. CDR3 sequence reads: CASGQPHTEAFF. The CDR3 DNA follows: TGTGCCAGCGGACAGCCCCACACTGAAGCTTTCTTT.

This clonotype was counted many times. The chain joins TRBV19 to TRBJ1-2, with 9 bases that match TRBD1. The CDR3 spans 14 residues. The V and J ends lost 5 bases and 0 bases, in that order; junction bases with no gene match: 1. Germline V gives CDR1 LNHDA, CDR2 SQIVND (reference sequence). This chain's CDR3 is CASSGDRANYGYTF. Written as DNA, the CDR3 is TGTGCCAGTAGTGGGGACAGGGCTAACTATGGCTACACCTTC.

Comments on this clonotype: This could be a read error, since a much larger clone is one nucleotide away. This chain joins TRBV10-3 and TRBJ1-1, with D unresolved. Germline assignment: CDR1 ENHRY and CDR2 SYGVKD. This CDR3 is 12 amino acids long. Deletions cut 5 bases from V and 1 base from J, with 5 bases between. The CDR3 DNA is TGTGCCATCAGTCAAAAGAACACTGAAGCTTTCTTT. The encoded protein is CAISQKNTEAFF.